This passage covers 12 T cell receptor beta chains from one sample sequenced in a study of response to subunit inactivated influenza vaccine (dated by TCRdb to 2017 to 2018). The library was generated by RT-PCR. Instrument used: Illumina HiSeq 2500. The raw public reads went through TCRdb reprocessing: fastp at Q25, MiXCR clone calling, in-frame beta chains kept. Identical CDR3 proteins give one entry, which carries the most common genes and DNA. Present in this sample are a few hundred thousand distinct CDR3 sequences, roughly 10% of which were seen just once. The ten largest clones represent about 11% of the sample. This sample also appeared in a second study, on T cells expressing NK-cell markers. As that second paper reports: The TCR beta cDNA libraries were made using 5'RACE template switching, a step that added both a universal primer site and unique molecular identifiers.

The sequencing used PBMCs from blood, collected on the day of vaccination. Every receptor here comes from a man over 45 who received an inactivated influenza vaccine. Donor details come from another sample of the same person, matched by shared clones.

The gene calls are TRBV3-1 and TRBJ1-1; D gene ambiguous. CDR3 length: 15 amino acids. Germline CDR1 and CDR2: LGHDT and YNNKEL (reference sequence). Between the trimmed V and J ends, which lost 0 bases and 2 bases, there was a span of 10 bases. Here the CDR3 reads CASSQDWASNTEAFF. Here the CDR3 DNA reads TGTGCCAGCAGCCAAGACTGGGCAAGCAACACTGAAGCTTTCTTT.

This clonotype occurred a few times. The V gene is TRBV19, the J gene TRBJ2-7; 10 nucleotides agree with TRBD1. There are 15 residues in the CDR3. Germline CDR1 LNHDA, CDR2 SQIVND (reference sequence). Unmatched junction bases numbered 5, after V lost 3 bases and J lost 3 bases. CDR3 coding DNA: TGTGCCAGTAGTATGACAGGGGGCAAATTCTACGAGCAGTACTTC. Its translation is CASSMTGGKFYEQYF.

The chain is built from TRBV25-1 and TRBJ2-1; 8 bases agree with TRBD2. CDR1 and CDR2 (germline): MGHDK, SYGVNS. V gave up 2 bases and J gave up 10 bases; unmatched junction bases: 7. The CDR3 is 14 residues long. CDR3 region: CASSEIGTGGEQFF. CDR3 in DNA: TGTGCCAGCAGTGAAATAGGGACGGGAGGGGAGCAGTTCTTC.

This clonotype came up a few times. The chain is built from TRBV12-3 or TRBV12-4 and TRBJ1-1; 9 bases align to TRBD1. This CDR3 comprises 16 residues. V gave up 5 bases and J gave up 1 base; unmatched junction bases: 8. For the CDR3, the DNA is TGTGCCAGCAGTCAGGGACAGGGTCTGGCGAACACTGAAGCTTTCTTT. It specifies CASSQGQGLANTEAFF.

This chain uses TRBV29-1 with TRBJ2-7; 12 positions match TRBD2. The CDR3 runs to 15 residues. The germline V gene has CDR1 SQVTM and CDR2 ANQGSEA. The ends lost 3 bases at V and 4 bases at J; junction bases unmatched: 7. The CDR3 DNA reads TGCAGCGTTGAGTTTCCTAGCGGGAGGGATTACGAGCAGTACTTC. It encodes CSVEFPSGRDYEQYF.

This clonotype was found many times. The CDR3 DNA reads TGTGCCAGCTCACCATCAGGGGACGAGCAGTACTTC. This encodes CASSPSGDEQYF. The chain employs TRBV18 and TRBJ2-7; D is perhaps TRBD1 (6 bases). The V end was cut by 2 bases, the J end by 5 bases, with 7 bases between. Looked up from germline, CDR1 is KGHSH and CDR2 is LQKENI. The CDR3 has 12 amino acids. Full variable domain (rest looked up from reference TRBV18 and TRBJ2-7): NAGVMQNPRHLVRRRGQEARLRCSPMKGHSHVYWYRQLPEEGLKFMVYLQKENIIDESGMPKERFSAEFPKEGPSILRIQQVVRGDSAAYFCASSPSGDEQYFGPGTRLTVT.

The rearrangement links TRBV7-9 to TRBJ2-7, with D possibly TRBD1 on 6 matching bases. From germline, CDR1 is SEHNR and CDR2 FQNEAQ (reference sequence). The germline V and J ends were trimmed by 5 bases and 3 bases, with 14 bases remaining between them. CDR3 length: 14 amino acids. DNA of the CDR3: TGTGCCAGCAGCCCAACAGGGCGTTACTACGAGCAGTACTTC. Protein product: CASSPTGRYYEQYF.

This chain uses TRBV2 with TRBJ2-7; tentative D call: TRBD1 (7 bases). The V gene lost 3 bases and the J gene lost 7 bases, with 13 bases spanning the gap. The CDR3 length is 13 residues. Germline assignment: CDR1 SNHLY and CDR2 FYNNEI. CDR3 DNA: TGTGCCAGCAGTGATCAGGGGGGCTATGAGCAGTACTTC. Its translation is CASSDQGGYEQYF.

The table lists this clonotype with a few counts. The chain has TRBV3-1 and TRBJ2-3; 11 bases align to TRBD2. Germline values: CDR1 LGHDT, CDR2 YNNKEL (reference sequence). V was pared by 0 bases and J by 0 bases, with 17 bases of the junction left unmatched. The CDR3 is 22 amino acids. The DNA of the CDR3 is TGTGCCAGCAGCCAAGATATCCCTTGGGGGCTAGCGGGGGGACATAGCACAGATACGCAGTATTTT. It specifies CASSQDIPWGLAGGHSTDTQYF.

The J gene is TRBJ2-5, the V gene TRBV7-9, with D hard to call. The CDR3 covers 10 residues. Germline CDR1 SEHNR, CDR2 FQNEAQ (reference sequence). Trimming left V 6 bases short and J 3 bases short, with 2 bases between. The chain's CDR3 is CASRKETQYF. The CDR3 DNA sequence: TGTGCCAGCAGAAAAGAGACCCAGTACTTC. Filled out from reference TRBV7-9 and TRBJ2-5, the complete variable domain reads DTGVSQNPRHKITKRGQNVTFRCDPISEHNRLYWYRQTLGQGPEFLTYFQNEAQLEKSRLLSDRFSAERPKGSFSTLEIQRTEQGDSAMYLCASRKETQYFGPGTRLLVL.

This clonotype was counted only a few times. The chain uses TRBV20-1 and TRBJ2-3; 14 bases line up with TRBD2. The germline V gene encodes CDR1 DFQATT and CDR2 SNEGSKA (reference sequence). This CDR3 comprises 15 residues. The CDR3 sequence: CSRGTSGGRTDTQYF. CDR3 bases: TGCAGCCGCGGGACTAGCGGGGGCCGCACAGATACGCAGTATTTT.

The chain joins TRBV7-9 to TRBJ2-7, with unresolved D. Trimming took 0 bases from V and 4 from J, leaving 7 bases between them. CDR3 size: 13 residues. The V gene's germline CDR1 is SEHNR and CDR2 FQNEAQ (reference sequence). CDR3 protein: CASSLAQSYEQYF. CDR3 in DNA: TGTGCCAGCAGCTTAGCCCAGTCGTACGAGCAGTACTTC.